The TCR beta chain described here comes from a study of T cells in women clearing cervical HPV infection. The CDR3 sequence is 11 residues long. Germline loops: CDR1 SGHNT, CDR2 YYREEE (reference sequence). Trimming stripped 4 bases from V and 3 bases from J, with 4 bases between. Of note for this clone: Antigen specificity is unknown. The CDR3 extends 3 residues past the end of the read, so its final part is completed from the germline J gene.

The protocol was immunoSEQ multiplex PCR, while the TCRdb copy is restricted to in-frame clones and leaves out a portion. The table for this sample gives around 25,000 clones. Study-level findings and limits: Repertoire richness, not evenness, was significantly elevated in CIN3+ cases versus controls.

The clonotype was recovered from a woman aged 18-69 years with a cervical HPV16 infection that either progressed to CIN3+ or cleared (not recorded which). The gene calls are TRBV5-4 and TRBJ1-1; D remains ambiguous. Sequencing was carried out using blood buffy coat. CDR3: CASSLYTEAFF. Partial CDR3 DNA: TGTGCCAGCAGCCTTTACACTGAA.